A selection of T cell receptor beta chains follows, all from one sample in a study of CD8 T cells in Susac syndrome. In TCRdb, the immunoSEQ multiplex PCR reads were re-called with MiXCR into one record per CDR3 protein. The sample lists some 96,000 distinct CDR3 sequences; around 94% were seen once. The sample taken for sequencing was CD4+ T cells from PBMCs. These receptors originate from a human donor with Susac syndrome. CDR3s include the opening cysteine and the closing phenylalanine or tryptophan. The D gene is left open where the match is weak. Not every row has a clone size; where given, it reads once, few, many or a size class.

v_call	j_call	d_call	clone_size	cdr3_aa	cdr3_nt
TRBV29-1	TRBJ2-2	TRBD1	NA	CSVEERAGGPGELFF	TGCAGCGTTGAAGAGAGGGCAGGGGGTCCCGGGGAGCTGTTTTTT
TRBV29-1	TRBJ1-1	NA	NA	CSVTKGGTEAFF	TGCAGCGTTACCAAGGGGGGCACTGAAGCTTTCTTT
TRBV6-2/TRBV6-3	TRBJ2-1	NA	NA	CASTYEGDEQFF	TGTGCCAGCACCTACGAGGGTGATGAGCAGTTCTTC
TRBV23-1	TRBJ2-2	TRBD1	NA	CASRQGCVTGELFF	TGCGCCAGCAGACAGGGGTGTGTCACCGGGGAGCTGTTTTTT
TRBV5-6	TRBJ2-2	TRBD1	NA	CASSLDGTGSGELFF	TGTGCCAGCAGCCTCGATGGGACAGGGTCCGGGGAGCTGTTTTTT
TRBV19	TRBJ2-3	TRBD2	NA	CASSTAGGGAVDTQYF	TGTGCCAGTAGTACGGCTGGCGGGGGGGCTGTAGATACGCAGTATTTT
TRBV5-1	TRBJ2-5	NA	NA	CASSLDSGGEETQYF	TGCGCCAGCAGCTTGGATTCCGGCGGAGAAGAGACCCAGTACTTC
TRBV9	TRBJ1-2	NA	NA	CASSVDVGADGYTF	TGTGCCAGCAGCGTAGACGTAGGAGCCGACGGCTACACCTTC
TRBV6-5	TRBJ2-7	TRBD1	NA	CASSSGTGLYEQYF	TGTGCCAGCTCTTCCGGGACAGGTCTCTACGAGCAGTACTTC
TRBV20-1	TRBJ1-5	NA	NA	CSASEGTYNQPQHF	TGCAGTGCTAGTGAGGGGACGTACAATCAGCCCCAGCATTTT
TRBV12-3/TRBV12-4	TRBJ2-1	TRBD1	NA	CASSPDRVFPNEQFF	TGTGCCAGCAGCCCCGACAGGGTTTTTCCCAATGAGCAGTTCTTC
TRBV9	TRBJ2-7	NA	few	CASSGRDNYEQYF	TGTGCCAGCAGCGGCCGGGACAACTACGAGCAGTACTTC
TRBV12-3/TRBV12-4	TRBJ1-4	TRBD1	NA	CASSQGQGARNEKLFF	TGTGCCAGCAGTCAGGGACAGGGGGCTAGAAATGAAAAACTGTTTTTT
TRBV5-4	TRBJ2-5	TRBD1	NA	CASGLQGAQETQYF	TGTGCCAGCGGATTACAGGGGGCCCAAGAGACCCAGTACTTC
TRBV30	TRBJ1-1	TRBD1	NA	CASYRGMNTEAFF	TGTGCCTCCTACAGGGGCATGAACACTGAAGCTTTCTTT
TRBV11-2	TRBJ2-3	TRBD2	NA	CASSRGLAGGQSTDTQYF	TGTGCCAGCAGCCGGGGACTAGCGGGGGGTCAAAGCACAGATACGCAGTATTTT
TRBV6-4	TRBJ1-2	NA	NA	CASSDPPGDPHTF	TGTGCCAGCAGTGACCCCCCTGGGGACCCACACACCTTC
TRBV7-9	TRBJ2-7	NA	once	CASSPRGASYEQYF	TGTGCCAGCAGCCCTCGGGGGGCCTCCTACGAGCAGTACTTC
TRBV29-1	TRBJ1-2	TRBD1	NA	CSVPQDRARYGYTF	TGCAGCGTTCCCCAGGACAGGGCCCGCTATGGCTACACCTTC
TRBV4-1	TRBJ2-1	NA	NA	CASSPSGLVSEQFF	TGCGCCAGCAGCCCTAGTGGGCTTGTAAGTGAGCAGTTCTTC
TRBV28	TRBJ2-1	NA	NA	CASTDPYTEQFF	TGTGCCAGCACCGACCCCTACACTGAGCAGTTCTTC
TRBV5-1	TRBJ1-2	NA	once	CASSLSEVYGYTF	TGCGCCAGCAGCCTGTCAGAAGTCTATGGCTACACCTTC
TRBV12-3/TRBV12-4	TRBJ1-1	NA	NA	CASSSDSYEAFF	TGTGCCAGCAGTTCCGACAGCTATGAAGCTTTCTTT
TRBV28	TRBJ2-5	NA	NA	CASSFRASETQYF	TGTGCCAGCAGTTTCCGGGCGTCCGAGACCCAGTACTTC
TRBV27	TRBJ2-5	TRBD2	NA	CASSRTSGGRQTQYF	TGTGCCAGCAGTAGGACTAGCGGGGGGAGACAGACCCAGTACTTC
TRBV29-1	TRBJ1-2	NA	NA	CATENYGYTF	TGCGCGACAGAGAACTATGGCTACACCTTC
TRBV7-9	TRBJ2-7	TRBD1	NA	CASSERTGWYEQYF	TGTGCCAGCAGCGAACGGACAGGGTGGTACGAGCAGTACTTC
TRBV12-3/TRBV12-4	TRBJ2-7	NA	NA	CASRKDNPYEQYF	TGTGCCAGCAGAAAGGACAACCCCTACGAGCAGTACTTC
TRBV6-5	TRBJ1-6	TRBD1	NA	CASSYSRTGVNSPLHF	TGTGCCAGCAGTTACTCGAGGACAGGGGTTAATTCACCCCTCCACTTT
TRBV7-4	TRBJ1-1	NA	NA	CASSPENTEAFF	TGTGCCAGCAGCCCTGAGAACACTGAAGCTTTCTTT
TRBV30	TRBJ1-6	TRBD1	NA	CAWSPGTGDNSPLHF	TGTGCCTGGAGTCCCGGGACAGGGGATAATTCACCCCTCCACTTT
TRBV29-1	TRBJ2-7	NA	NA	CSARTGRAYEQYF	TGCAGCGCCCGGACAGGGAGGGCCTACGAGCAGTACTTC
TRBV29-1	TRBJ1-1	NA	NA	CSVVKSGDTEAFF	TGCAGCGTTGTTAAATCGGGGGACACTGAAGCTTTCTTT
TRBV2	TRBJ2-3	TRBD2	NA	CASSYTSEDTQYF	TGTGCCAGCAGTTACACTAGCGAGGATACGCAGTATTTT
TRBV7-9	TRBJ2-3	NA	NA	CASSRLGRILTDTQYF	TGTGCCAGCAGCAGACTCGGACGGATACTCACAGATACGCAGTATTTT
TRBV6-4	TRBJ2-7	NA	NA	CASRSTGYLSYEQYF	TGTGCCAGCAGGAGTACAGGGTACCTCTCCTACGAGCAGTACTTC
TRBV30	TRBJ1-6	NA	NA	CAWSVGGGNSPLHF	TGTGCCTGGAGTGTAGGGGGTGGTAATTCACCCCTCCACTTT
TRBV7-9	TRBJ1-6	TRBD1	NA	CASSLHKGGESPLHF	TGTGCCAGCAGCCTCCATAAAGGGGGCGAGTCACCCCTCCACTTT
TRBV30	TRBJ1-1	TRBD1	NA	CAWTGGVTEAFF	TGTGCCTGGACAGGGGGGGTCACTGAAGCTTTCTTT
TRBV7-7	TRBJ2-3	TRBD2	NA	CASSLIGGASPDTQYF	TGTGCCAGCAGCTTAATCGGGGGGGCGAGCCCAGATACGCAGTATTTT
TRBV30	TRBJ2-1	NA	NA	CAWSNSNEQFF	TGTGCCTGGAGCAACAGCAATGAGCAGTTCTTC
TRBV11-2	TRBJ2-7	NA	NA	CASSSEGGTKQYF	TGTGCCAGCAGCTCTGAAGGCGGTACGAAGCAGTACTTC
TRBV19	TRBJ2-4	NA	NA	CASSEVGFTVAKNIQYF	TGTGCCAGTAGTGAGGTCGGATTTACGGTCGCCAAAAACATTCAGTACTTC
TRBV30	TRBJ1-6	NA	NA	CAWTTNGLNSPLHF	TGTGCCTGGACGACCAACGGGCTTAATTCACCCCTCCACTTT
TRBV4-1	TRBJ2-1	NA	NA	CASSHLSGPNEQFF	TGCGCCAGCAGCCACCTCTCAGGGCCCAATGAGCAGTTCTTC
TRBV20-1	TRBJ2-5	NA	NA	CSATQDSYTQETQYF	TGCAGTGCTACCCAGGACAGCTACACTCAAGAGACCCAGTACTTC
TRBV12-3/TRBV12-4	TRBJ1-2	NA	NA	CASSLRQGAGYTF	TGTGCCAGCAGTTTACGGCAGGGAGCTGGCTACACCTTC
TRBV30	TRBJ2-5	NA	NA	CAWRGGGTQYF	TGTGCCTGGAGGGGAGGGGGGACCCAGTACTTC
TRBV3-1	TRBJ1-2	NA	NA	CASSQDIPTNGYTF	TGTGCCAGCAGCCAAGATATCCCCACGAATGGCTACACCTTC
TRBV4-3	TRBJ2-1	TRBD2	NA	CASSQDARGGNEQFF	TGCGCCAGCAGCCAAGATGCCCGGGGGGGCAATGAGCAGTTCTTC
TRBV5-4	TRBJ1-1	NA	NA	CASSLVGVDTEAFF	TGTGCCAGCAGCTTGGTGGGGGTGGACACTGAAGCTTTCTTT
TRBV2	TRBJ2-7	NA	NA	CASTLKRVPYEQYF	TGTGCCAGCACCCTTAAAAGGGTGCCCTACGAGCAGTACTTC
TRBV5-1	TRBJ2-5	TRBD2	NA	CASGGTSGRQETQYF	TGCGCCAGCGGGGGGACTAGCGGGCGCCAAGAGACCCAGTACTTC
TRBV20-1	TRBJ1-6	NA	NA	CSARDREDLSYNSPLHF	TGCAGTGCTAGAGATAGGGAGGACCTCTCCTATAATTCACCCCTCCACTTT
TRBV9	TRBJ2-6	TRBD2	NA	CASSVGAGGTSGANVLTF	TGTGCCAGCAGCGTAGGAGCGGGGGGCACTTCTGGGGCCAACGTCCTGACTTTC
TRBV18	TRBJ2-5	NA	NA	CASSPGLQETQYF	TGTGCCAGCTCACCTGGGTTACAAGAGACCCAGTACTTC
TRBV30	TRBJ2-1	NA	NA	CAWSVGIHNEQFF	TGTGCCTGGAGTGTAGGGATACACAATGAGCAGTTCTTC